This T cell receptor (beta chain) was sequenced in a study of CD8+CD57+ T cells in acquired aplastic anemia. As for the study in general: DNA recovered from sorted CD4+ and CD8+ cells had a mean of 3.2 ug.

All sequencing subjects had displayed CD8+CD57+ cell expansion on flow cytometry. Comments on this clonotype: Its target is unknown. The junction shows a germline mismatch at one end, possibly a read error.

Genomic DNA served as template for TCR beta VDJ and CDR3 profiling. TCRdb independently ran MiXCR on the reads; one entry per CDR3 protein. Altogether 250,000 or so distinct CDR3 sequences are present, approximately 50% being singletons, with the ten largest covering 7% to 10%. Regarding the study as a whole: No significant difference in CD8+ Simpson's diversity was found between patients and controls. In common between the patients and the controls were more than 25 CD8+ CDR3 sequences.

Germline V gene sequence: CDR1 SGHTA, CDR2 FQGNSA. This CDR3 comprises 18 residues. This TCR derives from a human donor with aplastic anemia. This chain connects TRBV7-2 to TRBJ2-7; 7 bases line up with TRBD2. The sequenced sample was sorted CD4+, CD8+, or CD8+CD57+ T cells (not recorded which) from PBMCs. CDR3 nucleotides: TGTGCCAGCAGCCCCCCTAAGTATCGGCGGGGGACCTCCTACGGGCAGTACTTC. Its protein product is CASSPPKYRRGTSYGQYF.